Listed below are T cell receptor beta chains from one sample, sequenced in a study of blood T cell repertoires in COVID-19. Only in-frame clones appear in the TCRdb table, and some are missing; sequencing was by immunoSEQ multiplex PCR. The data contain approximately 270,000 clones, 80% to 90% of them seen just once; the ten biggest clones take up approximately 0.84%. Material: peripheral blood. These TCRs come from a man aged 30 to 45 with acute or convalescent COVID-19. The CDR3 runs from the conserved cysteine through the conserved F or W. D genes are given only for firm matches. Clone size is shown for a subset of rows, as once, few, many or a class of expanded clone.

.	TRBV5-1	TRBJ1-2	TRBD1	CASSLEGDSYGYTF	TGCGCCAGCAGCTTGGAGGGGGACAGCTATGGCTACACCTTC
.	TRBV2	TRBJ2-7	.	CASSGDNPYEQYF	TGTGCCAGCAGTGGGGACAATCCCTACGAGCAGTACTTC
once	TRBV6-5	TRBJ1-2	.	CASSYSRGKGLGGYTF	TGTGCCAGCAGTTACTCCCGAGGGAAGGGCCTGGGGGGCTACACCTTC
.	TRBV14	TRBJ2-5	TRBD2	CASSPDLAGGPGRKETQYF	TGTGCCAGCAGCCCCGACCTAGCGGGAGGGCCGGGACGTAAGGAGACCCAGTACTTC
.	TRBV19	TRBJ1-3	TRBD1	CASSWGTGAPGNTIYF	TGTGCCAGTAGTTGGGGCACAGGGGCCCCTGGAAACACCATATATTTT
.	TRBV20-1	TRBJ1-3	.	CSASDQVGNTIYF	TGCAGTGCTAGTGATCAGGTCGGAAACACCATATATTTT
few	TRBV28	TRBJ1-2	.	CASSLFTGLDPFGGYTF	TGTGCCAGCAGTTTATTTACAGGGTTGGACCCGTTTGGGGGCTACACCTTC
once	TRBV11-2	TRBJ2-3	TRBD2	CASSLGAGGPNPQYF	TGTGCCAGCAGCTTAGGGGCGGGAGGGCCGAATCCGCAGTATTTT
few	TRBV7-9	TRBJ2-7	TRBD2	CASRTSGTYEQYF	TGTGCCAGCAGGACTAGCGGAACCTACGAGCAGTACTTC
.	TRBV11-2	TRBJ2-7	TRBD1	CASSWGQEQYF	TGTGCCAGCAGCTGGGGACAGGAGCAGTACTTC
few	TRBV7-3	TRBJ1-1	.	CASSLFKNTEAFF	TGTGCCAGCAGCTTATTCAAGAACACTGAAGCTTTCTTT
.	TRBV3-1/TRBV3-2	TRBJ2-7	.	CASSQAFLSFVPEQYF	TGTGCCAGCAGCCAAGCGTTTCTCAGTTTCGTTCCCGAGCAGTACTTC
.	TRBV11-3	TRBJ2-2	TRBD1	CASSPGQGVVGELFF	TGTGCCAGCAGCCCGGGACAGGGGGTGGTGGGGGAGCTGTTTTTT
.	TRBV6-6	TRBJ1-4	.	CASSYSRPTNEKLFF	TGTGCCAGCAGTTACTCGAGGCCGACTAATGAAAAACTGTTTTTT
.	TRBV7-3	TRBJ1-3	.	CASSPNPPGTGNTIYF	TGTGCCAGCAGCCCAAATCCTCCGGGGACTGGAAACACCATATATTTT
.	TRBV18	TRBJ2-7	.	CASSPLSNEQYF	TGTGCCAGCTCACCATTGTCTAACGAGCAGTACTTC
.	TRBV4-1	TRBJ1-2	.	CASSQVIRDEGYTF	TGCGCCAGCAGCCAAGTCATCAGGGATGAGGGCTACACCTTC
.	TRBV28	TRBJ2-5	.	CASRPDLGAQETQYF	TGTGCCAGCAGGCCCGACCTGGGGGCTCAGGAGACCCAGTACTTC
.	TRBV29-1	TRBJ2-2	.	CSAYRVNTGELFF	TGCAGCGCCTACAGGGTGAACACCGGGGAGCTGTTTTTT
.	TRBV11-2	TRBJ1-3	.	CASSLFLGRAIYF	TGTGCCAGCAGCCTATTCTTGGGGCGAGCCATATATTTT
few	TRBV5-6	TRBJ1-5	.	CASSLDRADQPQHF	TGTGCCAGCAGCTTGGACAGGGCCGATCAGCCCCAGCATTTT
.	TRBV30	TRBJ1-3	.	CAWTLGSHSGNTIYF	TGTGCCTGGACTCTTGGCTCCCACTCTGGAAACACCATATATTTT
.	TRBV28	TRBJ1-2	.	CASSPLNGEGYTF	TGTGCCAGCAGTCCCCTCAATGGAGAGGGCTACACCTTC
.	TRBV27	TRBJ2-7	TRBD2	CASSPTRGREAFYEQYF	TGTGCCAGCAGTCCAACCCGGGGGCGGGAGGCTTTCTACGAGCAGTACTTC
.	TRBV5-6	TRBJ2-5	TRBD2	CASQAGSGTQYF	TGTGCCAGCCAAGCGGGGTCTGGGACCCAGTACTTC
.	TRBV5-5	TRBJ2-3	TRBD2	CASSLRLAGATDTQYF	TGTGCCAGCAGCTTACGGCTAGCGGGAGCCACAGATACGCAGTATTTT
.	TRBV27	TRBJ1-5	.	CASSQVNQPQHF	TGTGCCAGCAGTCAGGTAAATCAGCCCCAGCATTTT
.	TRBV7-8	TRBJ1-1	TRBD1	CASSLARGRVAEAFF	TGTGCCAGCAGCTTAGCCAGGGGGCGCGTCGCTGAAGCTTTCTTT
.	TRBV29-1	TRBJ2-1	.	CSAPTGYEQFF	TGCAGCGCCCCTACAGGGTATGAGCAGTTCTTC
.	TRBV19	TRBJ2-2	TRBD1	CASSIPRGTGESGELFF	TGTGCCAGTAGCATCCCCCGGGGTACAGGGGAATCCGGGGAGCTGTTTTTT